This T cell receptor beta chain was observed in a study of OX40 agonist ivuxolimab in advanced cancers. The table came from immunoSEQ multiplex PCR; TCRdb's copy has only in-frame clones and leaves some out. The table has about 23,000 clones, 84% seen once. The CDR3 contains 14 residues. V lost 4 bases and J 7 bases, leaving 14 bases between the germline ends. CDR1 LNHDA and CDR2 SQIVND come from the germline V gene (reference sequence). This receptor was identified in an adult with an advanced solid tumor such as melanoma, head and neck, liver or kidney cancer. The sequencing here drew on CD4+ or CD8+ T cells sorted from blood, taken in a trial of the OX40 agonist ivuxolimab. The chain employs TRBV19 and TRBJ2-4; D is unresolved. The CDR3 loop is CASSSSLWANIQYF. The CDR3 DNA is TGTGCCAGTAGTAGTTCTTTGTGGGCGAACATTCAGTACTTC. Full variable domain (rest looked up from reference TRBV19 and TRBJ2-4): DGGITQSPKYLFRKEGQNVTLSCEQNLNHDAMYWYRQDPGQGLRLIYYSQIVNDFQKGDIAEGYSVSREKKESFPLTVTSAQKNPTAFYLCASSSSLWANIQYFGAGTRLSVL.